The 24 T cell receptor beta chains below all came from one sample that was sequenced in a study of cytomegalovirus exposure and HLA in healthy donors. The data were produced by immunoSEQ multiplex PCR, yet TCRdb's version contains in-frame clones alone and is incomplete. The sample consists of about 160,000 clones, 75% to 90% of them appearing once. The sequenced sample consisted of PBMCs. Every receptor here comes from a woman aged 18-30 years in good health and CMV-seronegative.

The chain joins TRBV19 to TRBJ2-2; D gene unclear. The CDR3 runs 11 residues. CDR1 is LNHDA and CDR2 is SQIVND in the germline V gene (reference sequence). The ends were cut back, 5 bases at V and 6 bases at J, with 4 bases in the middle. The CDR3: CASSPAGELFF. The CDR3 DNA reads TGTGCCAGTAGTCCGGCCGGGGAGCTGTTTTTT.

This rearrangement joins TRBV19 to TRBJ1-4, with 8 bases matching TRBD1. The V gene's germline CDR1 is LNHDA and CDR2 SQIVND (reference sequence). The CDR3 has 15 residues. V gave up 4 bases and J gave up 3 bases; unmatched junction bases: 4. The DNA for the CDR3 is TGTGCCAGTAGTAAGACAGGGGAAGCTAATGAAAAACTGTTTTTT. Amino acids: CASSKTGEANEKLFF.

The V call is TRBV5-6, the J call TRBJ2-5; TRBD2 aligns across 8 bases. Germline CDR1 is SGHDT and CDR2 is YYEEEE. V shed 0 bases and J 2 bases; nucleotides not matched to a gene: 6. CDR3 size: 16 residues. Here the CDR3 reads CASSLVPGLEQETQYF. The CDR3 coding sequence is TGTGCCAGCAGCTTGGTTCCGGGACTAGAACAAGAGACCCAGTACTTC.

V and J are TRBV5-6 and TRBJ1-2; TRBD1 might be the D (6 bases). Germline CDR1 SGHDT, CDR2 YYEEEE. The CDR3 has 16 residues. Trimming shortened V by 3 bases and J by 3 bases, and 18 bases separated the two germline ends. CDR3 protein: CASSSTPGGYDYGYTF. The CDR3, as DNA: TGTGCCAGCAGCTCCACCCCGGGGGGCTACGACTATGGCTACACCTTC.

The rearrangement joins TRBV5-1 to TRBJ1-6, with TRBD1 matching 7 bases. The CDR3 sequence is 16 residues long. The ends lost 0 bases at V and 7 bases at J; junction bases unmatched: 7. Germline V CDR1 and CDR2: SGHRS, YFSETQ. CDR3 bases: TGCGCCAGCAGCTTGGAGGGGACAGTGGGGAATTCACCCCTCCACTTT. Protein product: CASSLEGTVGNSPLHF. The variable domain in full, with the rest retrieved from reference TRBV5-1 and TRBJ1-6, is KAGVTQTPRYLIKTRGQQVTLSCSPISGHRSVSWYQQTPGQGLQFLFEYFSETQRNKGNFPGRFSGRQFSNSRSEMNVSTLELGDSALYLCASSLEGTVGNSPLHFGNGTRLTVT.

The genes are TRBV5-3 and TRBJ2-6; D gene ambiguous. TRBV5-3 is an open reading frame, and its role is uncertain. Trimming removed 6 bases at V and 1 base at J, with 20 bases between. CDR3 length: 18 amino acids. The CDR3 sequence: CARNFPLRPLSGANVLTF. Written as DNA, the CDR3 is TGTGCCAGAAACTTCCCGTTGAGGCCCCTTTCTGGGGCCAACGTCCTGACTTTC.

The CDR3 DNA reads as TGCGCCAGCAGCCCGGATGACAGGAATCCCTTCTATTATGGCTACACCTTC. It specifies CASSPDDRNPFYYGYTF. J is TRBJ1-2 and V is TRBV5-1; tentatively, D is TRBD1 (6 bases). Deletions cut 4 bases from V and 5 bases from J, with 24 bases between. The CDR3 is 17 amino acids. Germline V gene sequence: CDR1 SGHRS, CDR2 YFSETQ.

The genes are TRBV12-5 and TRBJ2-1; the D is unclear. The V gene's germline CDR1 is LGHNT and CDR2 FRNRAP. V shed 3 bases and J shed 9 bases, with 12 bases lying between them. There are 13 residues in the CDR3. CDR3 sequence: CASGLEVRGEQFF. The CDR3 DNA is TGTGCTAGTGGTTTAGAGGTCCGAGGTGAGCAGTTCTTC.

This rearrangement joins TRBV6-5 to TRBJ1-1, with TRBD1 matching 7 bases. The CDR3 loop spans 15 amino acids. J lost 10 bases, V lost 4 bases, and 15 bases had no gene match. CDR1 is MNHEY and CDR2 is SVGAGI in the germline V gene. The CDR3 reads CASSSPQSGGMRAFF. Written as DNA, the CDR3 is TGTGCCAGCAGTTCCCCCCAATCAGGGGGGATGCGAGCTTTCTTT.

The chain couples TRBV6-5 to TRBJ2-1; TRBD2 matches at 8 bases. Germline V gives CDR1 MNHEY, CDR2 SVGAGI. J was trimmed by 8 bases and V by 5 bases; bases with no gene match: 8. The CDR3 sequence is 14 residues long. DNA for the CDR3: TGTGCCAGCAGTCCCGCGGGGGGTTGGGATGAGCAGTTCTTC. Protein product: CASSPAGGWDEQFF.

The rearrangement joins TRBV14 to TRBJ2-1; D is unclear. Trimming shortened V by 4 bases and J by 9 bases, and 7 bases separated the two germline ends. The CDR3 extends over 11 amino acids. Germline CDR1 reads SGHDN; CDR2 reads FVKESK. CDR3 protein: CASSRLREQFF. For the CDR3, the DNA is TGTGCCAGCAGCCGCTTGCGTGAGCAGTTCTTC.

The CDR3 nucleotides are TGTGCCAGCTCACCCCTCGAGATGGGCGCTCTTAACTATGGCTACACCTTC. Translating gives CASSPLEMGALNYGYTF. V and J are TRBV18 and TRBJ1-2; D not resolved. Germline lookup yields CDR1 KGHSH and CDR2 LQKENI. V shed 3 bases and J shed 1 base, with 18 bases lying between them. The CDR3 loop spans 17 amino acids.

This chain connects TRBV5-6 to TRBJ2-7; TRBD1 matches 7 bases. This CDR3 has 13 residues. The V gene end was trimmed by 0 bases and the J gene end by 8 bases; junction bases not matched to a gene: 5. Germline values: CDR1 SGHDT, CDR2 YYEEEE. The CDR3 sequence: CASSLATGEKQYF. CDR3 nucleotides: TGTGCCAGCAGCTTGGCCACAGGGGAAAAGCAGTACTTC. Filled out from reference TRBV5-6 and TRBJ2-7, the complete variable domain reads DAGVTQSPTHLIKTRGQQVTLRCSPKSGHDTVSWYQQALGQGPQFIFQYYEEEERQRGNFPDRFSGHQFPNYSSELNVNALLLGDSALYLCASSLATGEKQYFGPGTRLTVT.

This chain links TRBV25-1 with TRBJ2-1, with 12 bases fitting TRBD2. This CDR3 contains 17 residues. The V gene end was trimmed by 5 bases and the J gene end by 0 bases; junction bases not matched to a gene: 5. CDR1 and CDR2 from the germline V gene are MGHDK and SYGVNS. The chain's CDR3 is CASSKGLAGNSYNEQFF. CDR3 nucleotides: TGTGCCAGCAGTAAAGGACTAGCGGGGAACTCCTACAATGAGCAGTTCTTC.

The chain links TRBV11-1 to TRBJ2-5; 8 positions match TRBD2. The CDR3 extends over 14 amino acids. The ends lost 5 bases at V and 5 bases at J; junction bases unmatched: 7. Germline V CDR1 and CDR2: SGHAT, FQDESV (reference sequence). CDR3 nucleotides: TGTGCCAGCAGCGACCAGCGGGGGAAGGAGACCCAGTACTTC. It translates to CASSDQRGKETQYF.

V usage is TRBV19 and J usage is TRBJ1-5; TRBD1 matches 7 bases. This CDR3 region has 17 residues. V lost 6 bases, J lost 3 bases, and 14 bases stayed unmatched. Germline CDR1 LNHDA, CDR2 SQIVND (reference sequence). The CDR3 DNA is TGTGCCAGTAGGACCGACCGGGACAAGGGGGCCAATCAGCCCCAGCATTTT. Amino acid sequence: CASRTDRDKGANQPQHF.

This clone was counted a few times. The V and J genes are TRBV10-3 and TRBJ2-7; D is possibly TRBD1 (5 bases). The germline V gene encodes CDR1 ENHRY and CDR2 SYGVKD. The CDR3 length is 13 residues. The V gene lost 5 bases and the J gene lost 1 base, with 9 bases spanning the gap. CDR3 DNA: TGTGCCATCAGTACAGGTTATTCCTACGAGCAGTACTTC. Protein: CAISTGYSYEQYF.

The rearrangement links TRBV6-4 to TRBJ2-3, with a weak D call TRBD2 (5 bases). Trimming shortened V by 3 bases and J by 9 bases, and 13 bases separated the two germline ends. The germline V gene has CDR1 MRHNA and CDR2 SNTAGT. The CDR3 consists of 13 residues. CDR3 protein: CASSEAVEGTQYF. The DNA of the CDR3 is TGTGCCAGCAGTGAGGCTGTCGAGGGCACGCAGTATTTT.

The chain joins TRBV29-1 to TRBJ1-4; 7 bases are a match to TRBD1. The CDR3 covers 13 residues. V was clipped by 6 bases and J by 4 bases; unmatched bases: 5. CDR1 and CDR2 from the germline V gene are SQVTM and ANQGSEA. The CDR3 DNA follows: TGCAGCGTCGCAGGGGGTATTAATGAAAAACTGTTTTTT. Its protein is CSVAGGINEKLFF.

The chain combines TRBV6-5 with TRBJ1-2; a possible D gene is TRBD1 (6 bases). Germline V gene data show CDR1 as MNHEY and CDR2 as SVGAGI. Trimming removed 4 bases from V and 5 bases from J, with 11 bases in between. CDR3 size: 13 residues. DNA for the CDR3: TGTGCCAGCAGTTTTATAGGGGGTTATGGCTACACCTTC. Protein sequence: CASSFIGGYGYTF.

The chain is built from TRBV7-9 and TRBJ1-1, with TRBD1 identical over 10 bases. Germline CDR1 reads SEHNR; CDR2 reads FQNEAQ (reference sequence). Losses at the gene ends were 5 bases for V and 0 bases for J; bases not matched to a gene: 12. The CDR3 contains 18 residues. The CDR3 spells CASSRLRDRGLMNTEAFF. As DNA, the CDR3 is TGTGCCAGCAGCCGACTCCGGGACAGGGGACTTATGAACACTGAAGCTTTCTTT. Variable domain in full (rest from reference TRBV7-9 and TRBJ1-1): DTGVSQNPRHKITKRGQNVTFRCDPISEHNRLYWYRQTLGQGPEFLTYFQNEAQLEKSRLLSDRFSAERPKGSFSTLEIQRTEQGDSAMYLCASSRLRDRGLMNTEAFFGQGTRLTVV.

The chain employs TRBV7-3 and TRBJ1-2; a weak D match, TRBD1 (5 bases). Germline-derived CDR1 and CDR2 are SGHTA and FQGTGA. The germline V and J ends were trimmed by 5 bases and 6 bases, with 13 bases remaining between them. The CDR3 consists of 13 residues. In DNA, the CDR3 is TGTGCCAGCAGCCCAGGGTTGGTGGATGGCTACACCTTC. Its protein is CASSPGLVDGYTF.

Details on this clone: This CDR3 fails to terminate in the conserved phenylalanine or tryptophan, so it likely reflects a read error. The DNA is left out, because the CDR3 cannot be placed on it with certainty; the CDR3 is given as TCRdb lists it. The chain joins TRBV6-1 to TRBJ2-7; no DNA check was done on the table's D call, TRBD2. Germline V gene sequence: CDR1 MNHNS, CDR2 SASEGT. The CDR3 spans 15 amino acids, including both terminal residues. The CDR3 spells CASSELSGLAGPVDT.

This chain links TRBV9 with TRBJ1-1; 9 bases align to TRBD1. Germline-derived CDR1 and CDR2 are SGDLS and YYNGEE. J was trimmed by 9 bases and V by 3 bases; bases with no gene match: 6. CDR3 length equals 13 residues. CDR3 loop: CASSDTGTGKAFF. CDR3 DNA: TGTGCCAGCAGCGACACCGGGACAGGGAAAGCTTTCTTT.